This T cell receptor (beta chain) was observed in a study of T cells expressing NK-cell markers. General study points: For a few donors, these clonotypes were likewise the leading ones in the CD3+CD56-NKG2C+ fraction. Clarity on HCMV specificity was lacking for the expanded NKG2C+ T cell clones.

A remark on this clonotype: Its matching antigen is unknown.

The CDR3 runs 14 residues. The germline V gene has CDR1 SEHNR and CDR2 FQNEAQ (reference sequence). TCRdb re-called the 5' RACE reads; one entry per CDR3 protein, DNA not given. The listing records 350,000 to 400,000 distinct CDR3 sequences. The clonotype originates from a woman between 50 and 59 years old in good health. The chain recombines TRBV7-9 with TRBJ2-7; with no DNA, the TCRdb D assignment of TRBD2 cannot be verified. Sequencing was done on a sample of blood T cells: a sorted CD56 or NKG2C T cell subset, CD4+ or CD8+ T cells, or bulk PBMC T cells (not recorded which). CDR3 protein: CASSPQREAYEQYF.